This is a list of T cell receptor beta chains from one sample in a study of cytomegalovirus exposure and HLA in healthy donors. Generated by immunoSEQ multiplex PCR, the TCRdb table keeps only in-frame clones and is missing some. This table holds some 140,000 clones, approximately 8.9% found once. The sample was PBMCs. These receptors were obtained from a woman aged 40 to 50 in good health and CMV-seropositive. CDR3s include the opening cysteine and the closing phenylalanine or tryptophan. The D gene is left open where the match is weak. Clone size is shown for a subset of rows, as once, few, many or a class of expanded clone.

J gene	clone size	CDR3 length	D gene	V gene	CDR3 DNA	CDR3 protein
TRBJ2-2	few	12	TRBD2	TRBV2	TGTGCCAGCAGGGAAGGACTAGGGAGTGAGCTTTTT	CASREGLGSELF
TRBJ2-1	few	15	.	TRBV9	TGTGCCAGCTCAAATAGCGGTCAGTCCTACAATGAGCAGTTCTTC	CASSNSGQSYNEQFF
TRBJ1-2	few	14	.	TRBV10-2	TGCGCCAGCAGTGAAGGCCGACGGGGCTATGGCTACACCTTC	CASSEGRRGYGYTF
TRBJ1-1	.	11	.	TRBV20-1	TGCAGTGCTAGAGCGGGAACTGAAGCTTTCTTT	CSARAGTEAFF
TRBJ2-1	few	15	TRBD2	TRBV7-8	TGTGCCAGCAGTCCTTTGCGGGGGGGCCTAAATGAGCAGTTCTTC	CASSPLRGGLNEQFF
TRBJ2-4	.	15	.	TRBV19	TGTGCCAGTAGTCCGGCCGGGACTGGAAAAAACATTCAGTACTTC	CASSPAGTGKNIQYF
TRBJ2-7	.	16	TRBD1	TRBV7-6	TGTGCCAGCAGCCCGCACGGGACAGGGGTGGGAAACGAGCAGTACTTC	CASSPHGTGVGNEQYF
TRBJ1-2	few	12	.	TRBV10-3	TGTGCCATCAGGCCGGGGAACTATGGCTACACCTTC	CAIRPGNYGYTF
TRBJ1-2	few	16	.	TRBV7-2	TGTGCCAGCAGCTCGGCCCGGGGGGGCCCGATGGGAGGCTACACCTTC	CASSSARGGPMGGYTF
TRBJ2-2	.	13	.	TRBV29-1	TGCAGCGTTCTCACATCCGATACCGGGGAGCTGTTTTTT	CSVLTSDTGELFF
TRBJ1-1	few	14	.	TRBV2	TGTGCCAGCAGCGGAATGACAGCGAACACTGAAGCTTTCTTT	CASSGMTANTEAFF
TRBJ2-3	few	15	.	TRBV5-1	TGCGCCAGCAGCTTGGGCTTTACTAGCACAGATACGCAGTATTTT	CASSLGFTSTDTQYF
TRBJ2-5	few	15	TRBD2	TRBV5-8	TGTGCCAGCAGCTTCGGGGGGGTCATACAAGAGACCCAGTACTTC	CASSFGGVIQETQYF
TRBJ2-7	.	15	TRBD1	TRBV11-3	TGTGCCAGCAGCCACCTAACGACAGGGAACTACGAGCAGTACTTC	CASSHLTTGNYEQYF
TRBJ1-2	.	13	.	TRBV29-1	TGCAGCGCCAACTCGGCGGGGGGCGGTGGCTACACCTTC	CSANSAGGGGYTF
TRBJ1-1	.	16	TRBD1	TRBV5-1	TGCGCCAGCAGCTTGGACGCCCAGGGGGTGAACACTGAAGCTTTCTTT	CASSLDAQGVNTEAFF
TRBJ2-5	few	15	TRBD2	TRBV6-1	TGTGCCAGCAGTCCGACTAGCGGGGGGTTAGAGACCCAGTACTTC	CASSPTSGGLETQYF
TRBJ2-3	few	12	.	TRBV6-1	TGTGCCAGCAGTGAAGGCAGGGTCCCGCAGTATTTT	CASSEGRVPQYF
TRBJ1-5	few	13	.	TRBV5-4	TGTGCCAGCACCCAGGGATATCCTCAGCCCCAGCATTTT	CASTQGYPQPQHF
TRBJ1-1	.	13	.	TRBV7-9	TGTGCCGGCAGCCGGACAGTGAACACTGAAGCTTTCTTT	CAGSRTVNTEAFF
TRBJ2-6	few	14	.	TRBV5-5	TGTGCCAGCAGCCCTAGCTCTGGGGCCAACGTCCTGACTTTC	CASSPSSGANVLTF
TRBJ1-4	few	15	.	TRBV6-5	TGTGCCAGCAGTTACTCAGGACAGCGTAATGAAAAACTGTTTTTT	CASSYSGQRNEKLFF
TRBJ1-1	.	18	TRBD1	TRBV7-8	TGTGCCAGCAGCTTTGCCCTCAGGGGGGCATCAGCGAACACTGAAGCTTTCTTT	CASSFALRGASANTEAFF
TRBJ2-1	many	15	TRBD1	TRBV6-4	TGTGCCAGCAGTGACCGGTGGACAGGGGGCGATGAGCAGTTCTTC	CASSDRWTGGDEQFF
TRBJ1-2	.	15	TRBD1	TRBV5-1	TGCGCCAGCAGCCCCTTCAGGGGACAGCTCTATGGCTACACCTTC	CASSPFRGQLYGYTF